This TCR beta chain was sequenced in a study of blood T cell repertoires in COVID-19. At the level of the study: Specimens from acute and convalescent COVID-19 originated in the United States, Italy and Spain. T cells, B-cell-depleted T cells, or PBMCs supplied cDNA or gDNA.

In the original analysis: Amplified reference gene primers provided the basis for estimating nucleated cell counts. Sequenced by immunoSEQ multiplex PCR; TCRdb stores in-frame clones only, minus some. For V, J and clone size, that table is used; D and trimming come from the DNA. Of about 230,000 clones listed, 83% are singletons. V lost 3 bases and J lost 2, with 10 bases in between. The germline V gene encodes CDR1 GTSNPN and CDR2 SVGIG (reference sequence). The CDR3 consists of 13 residues. The sequenced sample consisted of peripheral blood. The sequence derives from a woman in her forties or fifties with acute or convalescent COVID-19. This chain links TRBV30 with TRBJ1-2; D is unresolved. CDR3 nucleotides: TGTGCCTGGAGGGCTTCGGAGAACTATGGCTACACCTTC. Translation: CAWRASENYGYTF.